These 27 T cell receptor beta chains came from one sample sequenced in a study of T-cell reconstitution after alpha-beta-depleted transplantation in children. Preparing the TCRbeta library involved the use of unique molecular identifiers. TCRdb itself ran the PCR reads through MiXCR, one entry per CDR3 protein. The sample consists of about 98,000 distinct CDR3 sequences, 20% to 30% of them appearing once. Material: PBMCs, obtained before TCRalphabeta/CD19-depleted stem cell transplant. These receptors all stem from a boy aged 2 to 10 with acute lymphoblastic leukemia, due to receive a stem cell transplant.

This clonotype was found a few times. CDR3 protein: CASSLQGSYNEQFF. The CDR3 DNA reads TGCGCCAGCAGCTTACAGGGGTCATACAATGAGCAGTTCTTC. The genes are TRBV5-1 and TRBJ2-1, with TRBD1 matching 7 bases. Germline V lookup: CDR1 SGHRS, CDR2 YFSETQ. The J segment lost 4 bases and the V segment lost 2 bases, leaving 3 bases of the junction unmatched. The CDR3 covers 14 residues.

The chain combines TRBV2 with TRBJ2-1; no clear D gene. Germline CDR1 reads SNHLY; CDR2 reads FYNNEI. The CDR3 has 15 residues. Deletions cut 3 bases from V and 0 bases from J, with 9 bases between. CDR3: CASSDSGPSYNEQFF. The CDR3 DNA reads as TGTGCCAGCAGTGACTCGGGCCCCTCCTACAATGAGCAGTTCTTC.

This clonotype appeared many times. CDR3 loop: CASSPPQPNTGELFF. CDR3 DNA sequence: TGTGCCAGCTCACCACCGCAGCCGAACACCGGGGAGCTGTTTTTT. The chain employs TRBV18 and TRBJ2-2; no clear D. V lost 0 bases to trimming and J lost 0 bases, with 5 bases between them. The V gene's germline CDR1 is KGHSH and CDR2 LQKENI. The CDR3 is 15 residues long.

This chain joins TRBV27 and TRBJ2-6; D remains ambiguous. CDR3 size: 15 residues. V lost 3 bases, J lost 1 base, and 7 bases lay in between. Per the germline V gene, CDR1 is MNHEY and CDR2 is SMNVEV (reference sequence). CDR3 region: CASSFRVSGANVLTF. The CDR3 DNA reads as TGTGCCAGCAGTTTTCGGGTGTCTGGGGCCAACGTCCTGACTTTC.

This chain uses TRBV6-1 with TRBJ2-7; 9 bases agree with TRBD1. V lost 6 bases to trimming and J lost 3 bases; unmatched junction nucleotides: 6. Germline CDR1 and CDR2: MNHNS and SASEGT. This CDR3 region has 14 residues. This chain's CDR3 is CASSRDRVNYEQYF. CDR3 in DNA: TGTGCCAGCAGCCGGGACAGGGTAAACTACGAGCAGTACTTC.

This clonotype has a handful of counts. The chain combines TRBV5-1 with TRBJ2-7; TRBD2 is a possible D gene (7 bases). V dropped 0 bases and J dropped 5 bases, with 15 bases sitting between them. CDR3 length equals 15 residues. Germline-derived CDR1 and CDR2 are SGHRS and YFSETQ. The CDR3 here is CASSLVRGARDEQYF. DNA of the CDR3: TGCGCCAGCAGCTTGGTACGGGGGGCGCGCGACGAGCAGTACTTC.

This clonotype has at least ten counts. The CDR3 coding sequence is TGTGCCAGCAGCTTGGAACAACAGGGGGCTGGTCAGCCCCAGCATTTT. It is translated as CASSLEQQGAGQPQHF. The chain is built from TRBV5-5 and TRBJ1-5; 9 positions agree with TRBD1. The CDR3 is made up of 16 amino acids. From germline, CDR1 is SGHKS and CDR2 YYEKEE (reference sequence). The trim removed 0 bases at V and 6 bases at J, leaving 7 bases unmatched.

In its sample, this clonotype was seen a few times. The chain recombines TRBV6-1 with TRBJ2-1, with a possible D match to TRBD2 (6 bases). CDR1 and CDR2 (germline): MNHNS, SASEGT. V lost 6 bases to trimming and J lost 4 bases, with 13 bases between them. The CDR3 has 14 amino acids. CDR3 bases: TGTGCCAGCAGGGGGACTCCCCGTTACAATGAGCAGTTCTTC. Amino acid sequence: CASRGTPRYNEQFF.

The rearrangement links TRBV7-8 to TRBJ2-3; D is ambiguous. Germline V gene lookup returns CDR1 SGHVS and CDR2 FQNEAQ. Trimming took 5 bases from V and 2 from J, leaving 8 bases between them. The CDR3 extends over 13 amino acids. The CDR3 sequence is CASSRIFTDTQYF. CDR3 in DNA: TGTGCCAGCAGCCGCATCTTCACAGATACGCAGTATTTT.

This clonotype was seen only a few times. This rearrangement joins TRBV11-2 to TRBJ1-3; 7 bases align to TRBD1. This CDR3 is built from 17 residues. From germline, CDR1 is SGHAT and CDR2 FQNNGV. V lost 5 bases to trimming and J lost 0 bases; unmatched junction nucleotides: 10. CDR3 region: CASSLRQGAISGNTIYF. As DNA, the CDR3 is TGTGCCAGCAGCCTCCGACAGGGAGCTATCTCTGGAAACACCATATATTTT.

The chain is built from TRBV5-5 and TRBJ2-7, with 7 bases fitting TRBD1. The CDR3 is made up of 15 amino acids. Trimming removed 1 base from V and 3 bases from J; junction bases left unmatched: 7. The V gene's germline CDR1 is SGHKS and CDR2 YYEKEE (reference sequence). The DNA of the CDR3 is TGTGCCAGCAGCTTGATCGACAGGGCCGACTACGAGCAGTACTTC. Translation gives CASSLIDRADYEQYF.

This clonotype was counted at least ten times. The V gene is TRBV29-1, the J gene TRBJ2-1; D not certain. Germline lookup yields CDR1 SQVTM and CDR2 ANQGSEA. The CDR3 loop spans 14 amino acids. Trimming left V 0 bases short and J 0 bases short, with 6 bases between. CDR3 nucleotide sequence: TGCAGCGTTGAAGATCAAGTCTCCTACAATGAGCAGTTCTTC. Its translation is CSVEDQVSYNEQFF.

This clonotype was seen a handful of times. The V and J genes are TRBV28 and TRBJ2-7; 8 nucleotides agree with TRBD2. With 5 bases clipped from V and 4 bases from J, the junction kept 7 bases outside the gene matches. CDR1 and CDR2 (germline): MDHEN, SYDVKM. The CDR3 length is 14 residues. The CDR3 coding sequence is TGTGCCAGCAGTCTGGGACTAGGGGATTACGAGCAGTACTTC. This gives the protein CASSLGLGDYEQYF.

In its sample, this clonotype was seen a few times. The chain carries TRBV9 and TRBJ2-7; tentative D call: TRBD1 (6 bases). CDR3 length equals 14 residues. The germline gives CDR1 SGDLS, CDR2 YYNGEE. Trimming shortened V by 0 bases and J by 2 bases, and 9 bases separated the two germline ends. CDR3 sequence: CASSVADSPYEQYF. The CDR3 nucleotides read TGTGCCAGCAGCGTAGCGGACAGCCCCTACGAGCAGTACTTC.

This clonotype was seen a few times. The V gene is TRBV9, the J gene TRBJ2-5; TRBD1 agrees at 7 bases. Germline lookup yields CDR1 SGDLS and CDR2 YYNGEE. The CDR3 consists of 15 residues. Trimming took 2 bases from V and 2 from J; bases not matched to a gene: 6. The CDR3 region is CASSVSDRPQETQYF. The CDR3 DNA reads TGTGCCAGCAGCGTCTCGGACAGGCCTCAAGAGACCCAGTACTTC.

The chain employs TRBV20-1 and TRBJ1-1; D gene ambiguous. This CDR3 is built from 10 residues. Trimming removed 1 base from V and 7 bases from J, with 4 bases in between. Germline V CDR1 and CDR2: DFQATT, SNEGSKA (reference sequence). DNA of the CDR3: TGCAGTGCTAGAGTCGGTGAAGCTTTCTTT. This sequence encodes CSARVGEAFF.

V gene TRBV20-1 combines with J gene TRBJ2-6; 8 bases are shared with TRBD1. J was trimmed by 0 bases and V by 6 bases; bases with no gene match: 4. CDR1 DFQATT and CDR2 SNEGSKA come from the germline V gene (reference sequence). The CDR3 consists of 15 residues. The CDR3 region has the DNA TGCAGTGCCCGGGACAGGAGCTCTGGGGCCAACGTCCTGACTTTC. Translation: CSARDRSSGANVLTF.

This clonotype was recorded at least ten times. The rearrangement joins TRBV27 to TRBJ2-7, with TRBD2 matching over 14 bases. The ends lost 6 bases at V and 4 bases at J; junction bases unmatched: 5. Germline V gene sequence: CDR1 MNHEY, CDR2 SMNVEV (reference sequence). The CDR3 totals 15 residues. Written as DNA, the CDR3 is TGTGCCAGCAGGAGAGGGACTAGCGGGAGTTACGAGCAGTACTTC. This gives the protein CASRRGTSGSYEQYF.

V gene TRBV7-8 combines with J gene TRBJ2-1, with 12 bases aligning to TRBD2. After removal of 5 bases from V and 7 bases from J, the junction contained 9 bases not matched to a gene. The CDR3 consists of 16 residues. The V gene's germline CDR1 is SGHVS and CDR2 FQNEAQ. In DNA form, the CDR3 reads TGTGCCAGCAGCCGAACGCGGACTAGCGGGACAAATGAGCAGTTCTTC. Translated, it gives CASSRTRTSGTNEQFF.

The sample holds a few counts of this clonotype. The chain couples TRBV4-1 to TRBJ2-2; unclear D gene. There are 17 residues in the CDR3. Per germline, CDR1 MGHRA and CDR2 YSYEKL. V was shortened by 1 base and J by 2 bases, with 14 bases between the two germline ends. CDR3 amino acids: CASSQVGGVPNTGELFF. CDR3 nucleotides: TGCGCCAGCAGCCAAGTGGGCGGAGTGCCCAACACCGGGGAGCTGTTTTTT.

This clonotype was seen a few times. The chain uses TRBV28 and TRBJ1-1; no clear D. V was cut by 5 bases and J by 1 base, with 11 bases left in between. Per the germline V gene, CDR1 is MDHEN and CDR2 is SYDVKM. The CDR3 covers 14 residues. The CDR3 protein is CASSPSGRNTEAFF. The CDR3 coding sequence is TGTGCCAGCAGTCCCTCCGGCAGGAACACTGAAGCTTTCTTT.

The V call is TRBV9, the J call TRBJ2-3, with TRBD2 identical over 11 bases. V lost 4 bases, J lost 5 bases, and 12 bases stayed unmatched. The CDR3 is 17 amino acids. Per the germline V gene, CDR1 is SGDLS and CDR2 is YYNGEE. CDR3 sequence (DNA): TGTGCCAGCAGCTATGGCCTGGGACTAGCGGAGCGAGATACGCAGTATTTT. The encoded protein is CASSYGLGLAERDTQYF.

The V gene is TRBV5-5, the J gene TRBJ1-6; 7 bases are a match to TRBD1. Germline CDR1 SGHKS, CDR2 YYEKEE (reference sequence). J was trimmed by 8 bases and V by 4 bases; bases with no gene match: 6. This CDR3 is built from 14 residues. The CDR3 reads CASSPAGGYSPLHF. The CDR3 nucleotides read TGTGCCAGCAGCCCAGCAGGGGGGTATTCACCCCTCCACTTT. Drawing the rest from reference TRBV5-5 and TRBJ1-6, the complete variable domain is DAGVTQSPTHLIKTRGQQVTLRCSPISGHKSVSWYQQVLGQGPQFIFQYYEKEERGRGNFPDRFSARQFPNYSSELNVNALLLGDSALYLCASSPAGGYSPLHFGNGTRLTVT.

This clonotype was observed a handful of times. V gene TRBV5-5 combines with J gene TRBJ2-1; D not resolved. Germline CDR1 reads SGHKS; CDR2 reads YYEKEE (reference sequence). The CDR3 covers 15 residues. The V gene lost 2 bases and the J gene lost 0 bases, with 9 bases spanning the gap. The CDR3 region is CASSFPRSSYNEQFF. In DNA form, the CDR3 reads TGTGCCAGCAGCTTCCCCCGGAGCTCCTACAATGAGCAGTTCTTC. Filled out from reference TRBV5-5 and TRBJ2-1, the complete variable domain reads DAGVTQSPTHLIKTRGQQVTLRCSPISGHKSVSWYQQVLGQGPQFIFQYYEKEERGRGNFPDRFSARQFPNYSSELNVNALLLGDSALYLCASSFPRSSYNEQFFGPGTRLTVL.

This clonotype was detected a few times. The chain is built from TRBV24-1 and TRBJ2-5, with 8 nucleotides matching TRBD1. CDR1 is KGHDR and CDR2 is SFDVKD in the germline V gene. CDR3 size: 13 residues. The V gene end was trimmed by 9 bases and the J gene end by 3 bases; junction bases not matched to a gene: 5. The CDR3: CATGGQGKETQYF. The CDR3 nucleotides read TGTGCCACCGGTGGACAGGGCAAAGAGACCCAGTACTTC.

V gene TRBV20-1 combines with J gene TRBJ2-7; D possibly uses TRBD1 or TRBD2 (5 bases each). The V and J ends lost 5 bases and 5 bases respectively, with 31 bases between them. The CDR3 is made up of 18 amino acids. Germline V gene lookup returns CDR1 DFQATT and CDR2 SNEGSKA (reference sequence). The chain's CDR3 is CSAWTADLSRGRKDEQYF. In DNA, the CDR3 is TGCAGTGCTTGGACGGCGGATTTGTCGAGGGGCAGAAAGGACGAGCAGTACTTC.

This clonotype was counted between two and nine times. The chain is built from TRBV4-1 and TRBJ2-5, with D perhaps TRBD2 (6 bases). Germline CDR1 and CDR2: MGHRA and YSYEKL. This CDR3 comprises 15 residues. Deletions cut 1 base from V and 4 bases from J, with 13 bases between. Written as DNA, the CDR3 is TGCGCCAGCAGCCAAGGTTTTGGTAGCGGAGAGACCCAGTACTTC. Protein sequence: CASSQGFGSGETQYF.